This T cell receptor (beta chain) derives from a study of blood T cell repertoires in COVID-19. Clones were read by immunoSEQ multiplex PCR, and TCRdb kept only the in-frame ones, dropping some. This table holds about 63,000 clones, approximately 90% found once. The sequence came from a woman older than 75 with acute or convalescent COVID-19. Sample: peripheral blood.

Here the CDR3 reads CASSGGLAGGNEQFF. The CDR3 DNA sequence: TGTGCCAGCAGCGGGGGACTAGCGGGAGGCAATGAGCAGTTCTTC. The chain joins TRBV5-4 to TRBJ2-1, with 15 bases that match TRBD2. After removal of 4 bases from V and 6 bases from J, the junction contained 2 bases not matched to a gene. The CDR3 consists of 15 residues. CDR1 is SGHNT, CDR2 YYREEE, per germline (reference sequence).